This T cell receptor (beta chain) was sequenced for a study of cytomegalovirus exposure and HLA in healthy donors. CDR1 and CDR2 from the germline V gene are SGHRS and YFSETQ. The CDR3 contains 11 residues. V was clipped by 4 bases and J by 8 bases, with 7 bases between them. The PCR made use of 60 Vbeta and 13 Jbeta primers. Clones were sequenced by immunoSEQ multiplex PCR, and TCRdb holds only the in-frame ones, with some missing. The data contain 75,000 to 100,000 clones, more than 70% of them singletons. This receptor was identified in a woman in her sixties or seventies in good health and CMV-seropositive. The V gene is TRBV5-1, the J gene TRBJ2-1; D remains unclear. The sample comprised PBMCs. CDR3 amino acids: CASSEEYEQFF. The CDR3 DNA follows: TGCGCCAGCAGCGAGGAATATGAGCAGTTCTTC. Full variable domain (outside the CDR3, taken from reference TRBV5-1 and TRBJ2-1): KAGVTQTPRYLIKTRGQQVTLSCSPISGHRSVSWYQQTPGQGLQFLFEYFSETQRNKGNFPGRFSGRQFSNSRSEMNVSTLELGDSALYLCASSEEYEQFFGPGTRLTVL.